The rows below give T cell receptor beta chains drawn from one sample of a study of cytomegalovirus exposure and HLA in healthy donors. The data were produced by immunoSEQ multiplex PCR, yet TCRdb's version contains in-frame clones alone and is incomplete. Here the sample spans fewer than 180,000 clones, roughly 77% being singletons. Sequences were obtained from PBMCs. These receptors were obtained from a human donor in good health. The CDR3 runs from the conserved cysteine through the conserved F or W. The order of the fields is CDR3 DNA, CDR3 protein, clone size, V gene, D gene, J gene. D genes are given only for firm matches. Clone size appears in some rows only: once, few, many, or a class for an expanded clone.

TGTGCCAGCAGCGCCCTAGAGGTTGAGCAGTTCTTC	CASSALEVEQFF	NA	TRBV7-6	NA	TRBJ2-1
TGTGCCAGCAGTTCCCTACTTTGGGGACAGGGTGAGGACACCATATATTTT	CASSSLLWGQGEDTIYF	NA	TRBV28	TRBD1	TRBJ1-3
TGTGCCAGCAGATACTACCTTCTTTACAGGTCCCTGCGCACAGATACGCAGTATTTT	CASRYYLLYRSLRTDTQYF	NA	TRBV7-2	NA	TRBJ2-3
TGTGCCAGCAGCGACAATTTCAACACTGAAGCTTTCTTT	CASSDNFNTEAFF	NA	TRBV28	NA	TRBJ1-1
TGTGCCAGCAGCTCGCGACAGGGGGCAGGTGGGGCCAACGTCCTGACTTTC	CASSSRQGAGGANVLTF	few	TRBV7-6	TRBD1	TRBJ2-6
TGTGCCAGCAGTTACTCGAAACCCAGGCCTCAAGAGACCCAGTACTTC	CASSYSKPRPQETQYF	NA	TRBV6-5	NA	TRBJ2-5
TGTGCCAGCAGTTTCCGGCGGGAGTTCTACGAGCAGTACTTC	CASSFRREFYEQYF	NA	TRBV27	TRBD2	TRBJ2-7
TGTGCCAGCAGCTTACTCAAGCGGGGGGACCAAGAGACCCAGTACTTC	CASSLLKRGDQETQYF	NA	TRBV5-4	TRBD2	TRBJ2-5
TGTGCCAGTAGCCCAGGCTACGAGCAGTACTTC	CASSPGYEQYF	NA	TRBV14	NA	TRBJ2-7
TGTGCCAGCAGCTTACGTTTCGGGTTTGGTGAAAAACTGTTTTTT	CASSLRFGFGEKLFF	NA	TRBV7-9	NA	TRBJ1-4
TGTGCCAGCAGTAGCCTGGGGACTCCTGTTCAGCCCCAGCATTTT	CASSSLGTPVQPQHF	few	TRBV28	NA	TRBJ1-5
TGTGCCTGGAATATAGGGCAGGGGATAGGTCGCTCTGGAAACACCATATATTTT	CAWNIGQGIGRSGNTIYF	NA	TRBV30	NA	TRBJ1-3
TGTGCCTGGAGTGTTTCGACAGGGCCCCAGCATTTT	CAWSVSTGPQHF	NA	TRBV30	NA	TRBJ1-5
TGTGCCAGCAGCCCTGGGACAGGGGATTACAATGAGCAGTTCTTC	CASSPGTGDYNEQFF	once	TRBV7-7	TRBD1	TRBJ2-1
TGTGCCAGCGCCTGGGGGGGGAGAGGGTCCTACGAGCAGTACTTC	CASAWGGRGSYEQYF	NA	TRBV7-2	TRBD2	TRBJ2-7
TGTGCCAGCAGTGCCCTCGAGGGAGGGGTGAAGGGTAATTCACCCCTCCACTTT	CASSALEGGVKGNSPLHF	NA	TRBV28	NA	TRBJ1-6
TGTGCCAGCAGTTTAGGGTGGGGCGGGCAGTACTTC	CASSLGWGGQYF	NA	TRBV28	NA	TRBJ2-7
TGTGCCAGCAGCTTGGCCATGTTGAGCTCCTACAATGAGCAGTTCTTC	CASSLAMLSSYNEQFF	NA	TRBV5-6	NA	TRBJ2-1
TGTGCCAGCAGCTTCGGGGACAGGGACTACGAGCAGTACTTC	CASSFGDRDYEQYF	NA	TRBV11-3	TRBD1	TRBJ2-7
TGTGCCAGCAGTAGTTGGGGACAGGGGGTCTACGAGCAGTACTTC	CASSSWGQGVYEQYF	few	TRBV2	TRBD1	TRBJ2-7
TGTGCCAGCAGCCAAGCCAGCGGGGGGACAAACATTCAGTACTTC	CASSQASGGTNIQYF	NA	TRBV4-2	TRBD2	TRBJ2-4
TGTGCCAGCAACTCCTACCAGGGCCCATATGGCTACACCTTC	CASNSYQGPYGYTF	once	TRBV5-6	NA	TRBJ1-2
TGTGCCAGCAGCTTATGGGAGGGTGCCTACGAGCAGTACTTC	CASSLWEGAYEQYF	NA	TRBV7-8	TRBD2	TRBJ2-7
TGTGCCACCAGCAGAGATGGCGGGGGAAACACCATATATTTT	CATSRDGGGNTIYF	NA	TRBV15	NA	TRBJ1-3
TGTGCCAGAAGAGCAGGAGGGCTAGCGGGGGGTAGCAATGAGCAGTTCTTC	CARRAGGLAGGSNEQFF	NA	TRBV2	TRBD2	TRBJ2-1
TGTGCCAGCAGCTTGGTTGGCAGATCAGACACTGAAGCTTTCTTT	CASSLVGRSDTEAFF	NA	TRBV5-4	NA	TRBJ1-1
TGTGCCAGCAGCACACCGGGACAGGGATTTAATGCAACTAATGAAAAACTGTTTTTT	CASSTPGQGFNATNEKLFF	NA	TRBV7-9	TRBD1	TRBJ1-4
TGTGCCAATAGTATGGGGCAGGGGGGTCCCGGGGAGCTGTTTTTT	CANSMGQGGPGELFF	NA	TRBV19	NA	TRBJ2-2
TGCAGCGTTGAAAGACAGAAAACCAAGAACACTGAAGCTTTCTTT	CSVERQKTKNTEAFF	few	TRBV29-1	NA	TRBJ1-1
TGTGCCAGCAGCGGGGATCAGGGTCGCGAGCAGTACTTC	CASSGDQGREQYF	NA	TRBV9	NA	TRBJ2-7
TGTGCCAGTAGTATGGGGCACCGCAATCAGCCCCAGCATTTT	CASSMGHRNQPQHF	NA	TRBV19	NA	TRBJ1-5
TGTGCCATCAGTGAGTCCTCTGAGCAGTTCTTC	CAISESSEQFF	NA	TRBV10-3	NA	TRBJ2-1
TGTGCCAGCAGTTATACCCCCGGGGCCTACGAGCAGTACTTC	CASSYTPGAYEQYF	NA	TRBV6-5	NA	TRBJ2-7